This T cell receptor (beta chain) came from a study of blood T cell repertoires in COVID-19. For the study at large: COVID-19 samples from acute and convalescent phases originated in the United States, Italy and Spain.

Using immunoSEQ multiplex PCR, the repertoire was profiled, and TCRdb retains in-frame clones only, with some absent. The data contain tens of thousands of clones, approximately 80% of them seen just once; the ten biggest clones take up under 45%. The V segment lost 6 bases and the J segment 9 bases; nucleotides outside the gene matches: 12. The germline V gene encodes CDR1 ENHRY and CDR2 SYGVKD. The CDR3 covers 15 residues. J is TRBJ2-3 and V is TRBV10-3; 10 bases are a match to TRBD2. Sequencing used peripheral blood. The TCR originated in a woman of 80 years or more with acute or convalescent COVID-19. This CDR3 reads CAIRDETSGAGTQYF. In DNA, the CDR3 is TGTGCCATCAGGGATGAAACTAGCGGGGCCGGGACGCAGTATTTT.